The clone carrying this T cell receptor beta chain was counted once. This record comes from a study of shared clonotypes between healthy human individuals. As defined, naive CD8 cells were CD45RO-negative and positively selected for CCR7, with terminally differentiated effector memory CD45RA+ cells excluded. Data came from immunoSEQ multiplex PCR; TCRdb stores just in-frame clones and leaves some out. The data contain about 2 million clones, about 95% of them seen just once; the ten biggest clones take up 0.95% to 1.5%. The sequence was obtained from a man younger than 30 in good health. The sample was naive CD8+ T cells sorted from blood.

The CDR3 bases are TGTGCCAGCAGCGGAAAGCCCCTCTACACTGAAGCTTTCTTT. Its protein is CASSGKPLYTEAFF. V usage is TRBV7-9 and J usage is TRBJ1-1, with D unclear. V was shortened by 5 bases and J by 3 bases, with 13 bases between the two germline ends. CDR3 size: 14 residues. Germline V CDR1 and CDR2: SEHNR, FQNEAQ (reference sequence).